This TCR beta chain emerged from a study of tumor and adjacent non-tumor tissue in lung cancer (dated by TCRdb to 2016 to 2019). Regarding the complete study: Of the cohort, around 12 patients had adenocarcinoma, 2 had squamous cell carcinoma and 1 had small cell lung cancer. Ages among the roughly 15 patients ranged from about 31 to 85 years, there were approximately ten men and 5 women, and disease was at TNM stage I to III. The study compared bulk TCRbeta repertoires from lung tumor tissue and matched distant non-tumor lung tissue of approximately 15 lung cancer patients. For each patient, one tumor sample and one normal lung sample were taken, giving about 29 paired specimens that underwent TCRbeta CDR3 sequencing. Sequencing produced 100 million to 150 million productive TCRbeta reads in total, an average of around 4.2 million reads per sample.

What the research found in general, with its limitations: The methods do not name the sequencing platform or mention unique molecular identifiers. Peripheral blood was not sequenced, so blood TCRbeta repertoires were not examined in the lung cancer patients of the study. TCR diversity (inverse Simpson) was significantly higher in tumor than in normal lung tissue (roughly 430 vs 170, P = 0.0075, Mann-Whitney U test). In normal lung, the top 100 clones accounted for a significantly larger cumulative share of the repertoire than in tumor tissue. Younger patients had significantly higher TCR diversity, and higher tumor TCR diversity was associated with shorter overall and disease-free survival. Only around 14 patients were in the cohort, and the authors stated that larger samples and more detailed clinical data are needed.

The germline V gene specifies SGHAT as CDR1 and FQNNGV as CDR2. The CDR3 has 13 amino acids, counting the end cysteine and phenylalanine. Left in the record is the CDR3 DNA by itself, 39 bases read in frame from the first base. The table lists this clonotype with a few counts. The target of this receptor is not known. One junction end disagrees with the germline gene, perhaps due to a read error. Bulk unsorted tissue served as the source for RNA extraction, and RNA quality was assessed using a NanoDrop ND-1000 and an Agilent 2100. Newly diagnosed lung cancer patients without prior chemotherapy who had been admitted for thoracic surgery in China between August and November 2014 were enrolled as donors. Anyone who had undergone radiotherapy or chemotherapy before, or who had another cancer at the same time, was left out of the study. Pieces of surgical tissue measuring about 1-2.1 cm3 were kept in RNAlater solution and held at -80 degrees C until needed.

Library prep was done by multiplex PCR. Sequencing was carried out with an Illumina HiSeq 2500. TCRbeta libraries were constructed through three rounds of nested PCR with primers (Table S4) according to protocols adapted from ARM-PCR. Before sequencing, PCR products in the 200-500 bp range were cut out of the gel and cleaned up using the QIAquick gel extraction kit. The published analysis was carried out like this. Trimmomatic was used to clean the reads, FLASH was used to merge the reads into complete CDR3 sequences, and MiTCR was used to assign the reads to V(D)J germline segments. Clonal diversity was computed as the inverse Simpson's index with VDJtools. Productive reads were defined as in-frame sequences without a premature stop codon. TCRdb handled the public reads itself, with Q25 trimming in fastp and clone calling in MiXCR, and kept productive beta chains. Identical CDR3 proteins give one entry, which carries the most common genes and DNA. These V and J calls derive from TCRdb rather than the authors' analysis. A total of tens of thousands of distinct CDR3 sequences appear in this sample, around 77% of them only once. Of the sample, around 9.6% is held by the ten largest clones.

The rearrangement joined TRBV11-2 to TRBJ1-1, with an unclear D gene assignment. Sequencing was performed on lung tumor tissue. The sequence was obtained from a woman between 40 and 55 years old with non-small cell lung cancer. The CDR3 corresponds to CANSLTLNTEASF. The DNA sequence follows: TGTGCCAACAGCCTAACATTGAACACTGAAGCTTCCTTT.